One sample yielded the 29 T cell receptor beta chains listed below, sequenced in a study of T cells in tuberculosis. The method was immunoSEQ multiplex PCR; TCRdb's version includes in-frame clones alone and lacks a portion of them. The sample shows around 26,000 clones, roughly 92% of them seen only once. The sample taken for sequencing was PBMCs. Receptors were obtained from a donor between 10 and 35 years old with latent tuberculosis or without tuberculosis infection. Some clones in this sample may be carry-over from other donors' samples.

V and J are TRBV9 and TRBJ2-1; TRBD2 is a possible D gene (5 bases). The length of the CDR3 is 14 residues. V lost 3 bases and J 8 bases, leaving 15 bases between the germline ends. Germline loops: CDR1 SGDLS, CDR2 YYNGEE. The CDR3 here is CASSALTSRYEQFF. CDR3 DNA: TGTGCCAGCAGCGCACTCACTAGTAGGTATGAGCAGTTCTTC.

In its sample, this clone is medium-sized. The chain couples TRBV7-9 to TRBJ1-5; TRBD1 matches at 9 bases. The CDR3 consists of 14 residues. The germline CDR1 and CDR2 sequences are SEHNR and FQNEAQ (reference sequence). The junction had 2 bases not matched to a gene; V was cut back by 4 bases and J by 4 bases. CDR3 amino acids: CASSSTGGNQPQHF. The CDR3 DNA sequence: TGTGCCAGCAGCTCGACAGGGGGAAATCAGCCCCAGCATTTT. Using reference TRBV7-9 and TRBJ1-5 for the parts outside the CDR3, the full variable domain is DTGVSQNPRHKITKRGQNVTFRCDPISEHNRLYWYRQTLGQGPEFLTYFQNEAQLEKSRLLSDRFSAERPKGSFSTLEIQRTEQGDSAMYLCASSSTGGNQPQHFGDGTRLSIL.

This clone was counted once. This rearrangement joins TRBV7-8 to TRBJ2-1; TRBD2 agrees at 9 bases. CDR3 length equals 15 residues. The germline gives CDR1 SGHVS, CDR2 FQNEAQ. V gave up 1 base and J gave up 6 bases; unmatched junction bases: 4. The CDR3 loop is CASSLVGREGNEQFF. In DNA form, the CDR3 reads TGTGCCAGCAGCTTAGTCGGGCGGGAGGGCAATGAGCAGTTCTTC.

V usage is TRBV5-6 and J usage is TRBJ1-3; D remains ambiguous. Germline CDR1 reads SGHDT; CDR2 reads YYEEEE. V lost 5 bases to trimming and J lost 4 bases, with 13 bases between them. This CDR3 contains 14 residues. DNA for the CDR3: TGTGCCAGCAGTAACCGGGTCCAAGGAAACACCATATATTTT. This gives the protein CASSNRVQGNTIYF.

This chain links TRBV9 with TRBJ2-7; 12 nucleotides align to TRBD2. CDR3 length: 16 residues. Per the germline V gene, CDR1 is SGDLS and CDR2 is YYNGEE. The V and J ends lost 4 bases and 4 bases, in that order; junction bases with no gene match: 9. The CDR3 DNA reads as TGTGCCAGCAGCCAAGAACCGACTAGCGGGAGTTACGAGCAGTACTTC. Its protein is CASSQEPTSGSYEQYF.

The chain has TRBV27 and TRBJ1-1; possible D gene TRBD1, 5 bases. Per the germline V gene, CDR1 is MNHEY and CDR2 is SMNVEV (reference sequence). V gave up 3 bases and J gave up 2 bases, with 16 bases separating them. This CDR3 has 16 amino acids. CDR3 bases: TGTGCCAGCAGTTTCCTCCCCACTCAGGGAAACACTGAAGCTTTCTTT. This sequence encodes CASSFLPTQGNTEAFF.

The chain employs TRBV11-2 and TRBJ1-1; D possibly corresponds to TRBD1 (6 bases). This CDR3 region has 16 residues. CDR1 is SGHAT, CDR2 FQNNGV, per germline. Trimming pared 1 base from V and 1 base from J, leaving 13 bases between. The CDR3 here is CASSLVGRRGNTEAFF. DNA of the CDR3: TGTGCCAGCAGCTTAGTTGGACGCAGGGGGAACACTGAAGCTTTCTTT.

The chain couples TRBV27 to TRBJ1-1; 8 bases are a match to TRBD1. The V gene's germline CDR1 is MNHEY and CDR2 SMNVEV (reference sequence). Germline trimming cut 3 bases from V and 5 bases from J; bases unmatched to any gene: 5. The CDR3 is 14 amino acids. The CDR3 sequence: CASSFTGGRTEAFF. The CDR3, as DNA: TGTGCCAGCAGTTTCACAGGGGGGAGAACTGAAGCTTTCTTT.

J is TRBJ2-3 and V is TRBV19; D not certain. The germline CDR1 and CDR2 sequences are LNHDA and SQIVND (reference sequence). V shed 3 bases and J shed 3 bases, with 10 bases lying between them. The length of the CDR3 is 14 residues. The CDR3 bases are TGTGCCAGTAGTATGTCCGTACAAACAGATACGCAGTATTTT. Translating it yields CASSMSVQTDTQYF.

This chain links TRBV2 with TRBJ2-3; weak D call: TRBD2 (5 bases). Trimming shortened V by 2 bases and J by 5 bases, and 20 bases separated the two germline ends. Germline CDR1 SNHLY, CDR2 FYNNEI. The CDR3 has 17 residues. The CDR3 coding sequence is TGTGCCAGCAGTGAATTGGTCACTCGAACCGGGATAGATACGCAGTATTTT. Protein: CASSELVTRTGIDTQYF.

The chain joins TRBV19 to TRBJ2-7; TRBD1 agrees at 10 bases. Trimming removed 3 bases from V and 6 bases from J; junction bases left unmatched: 11. Germline CDR1 is LNHDA and CDR2 is SQIVND (reference sequence). The length of the CDR3 is 16 residues. The CDR3 region is CASSIYSGTGVFEQYF. Here the CDR3 DNA reads TGTGCCAGTAGTATCTACTCCGGGACAGGGGTTTTCGAGCAGTACTTC.

The CDR3 DNA sequence: TGTGCCAGTAGTAGGGGGCTCCCAGAGGATGAGCAGTTCTTC. It specifies CASSRGLPEDEQFF. The chain employs TRBV19 and TRBJ2-1; D possibly corresponds to TRBD1 (6 bases). Between the trimmed V and J ends, which lost 4 bases and 8 bases, there was a span of 15 bases. Per germline, CDR1 LNHDA and CDR2 SQIVND (reference sequence). The CDR3 has 14 amino acids.

The chain recombines TRBV11-2 with TRBJ2-3, with D hard to call. CDR1 is SGHAT and CDR2 is FQNNGV in the germline V gene. V lost 3 bases and J lost 0, with 10 bases in between. CDR3 length: 15 residues. CDR3 sequence (DNA): TGTGCCAGCAGCTTTTCCTATACTAGCACAGATACGCAGTATTTT. Translation: CASSFSYTSTDTQYF.

V gene TRBV9 combines with J gene TRBJ2-1; 10 bases match TRBD1. With 3 bases clipped from V and 9 bases from J, the junction kept 9 bases outside the gene matches. The CDR3 has 15 residues. Germline V gene lookup returns CDR1 SGDLS and CDR2 YYNGEE. The CDR3 sequence: CASSEGTGVIGEQFF. Here the CDR3 DNA reads TGTGCCAGCAGCGAAGGGACAGGGGTAATTGGTGAGCAGTTCTTC. Complete variable domain (other parts from reference TRBV9 and TRBJ2-1): DSGVTQTPKHLITATGQRVTLRCSPRSGDLSVYWYQQSLDQGLQFLIQYYNGEERAKGNILERFSAQQFPDLHSELNLSSLELGDSALYFCASSEGTGVIGEQFFGPGTRLTVL.

The chain couples TRBV25-1 to TRBJ2-7; possible D gene TRBD1, 6 bases. The germline V and J ends were trimmed by 1 base and 2 bases, with 18 bases remaining between them. The CDR3 runs 17 residues. The germline CDR1 and CDR2 sequences are MGHDK and SYGVNS. CDR3 sequence: CASSEFSITTGTYEQYF. CDR3 sequence (DNA): TGTGCCAGCAGTGAATTCTCTATAACCACAGGGACCTACGAGCAGTACTTC.

The rearrangement links TRBV5-3 to TRBJ1-1, with D hard to call. TRBV5-3 is annotated as an ORF whose role is uncertain. The CDR3 is made up of 15 amino acids. V was trimmed by 1 base and J by 4 bases, leaving 14 bases between them. In nucleotides, the CDR3 is TGTGCCAGAAGCTTGAGTAAAGGAGGTACCACTGAAGCTTTCTTT. It codes for CARSLSKGGTTEAFF.

In DNA form, the CDR3 reads TGTGCCAGCACCATCCGCGGGGGCACTGAAGCTTTCTTT. Translated: CASTIRGGTEAFF. The chain has TRBV6-5 and TRBJ1-1; D might be TRBD1 (5 bases). The V gene's germline CDR1 is MNHEY and CDR2 SVGAGI. V gave up 7 bases and J gave up 4 bases, with 13 bases separating them. The CDR3 sequence is 13 residues long.

This chain links TRBV12-5 with TRBJ2-7; D unclear. CDR1 is LGHNT, CDR2 FRNRAP, per germline. The CDR3 spans 11 residues. Trimming pared 3 bases from V and 3 bases from J, leaving 3 bases between. DNA of the CDR3: TGTGCTAGTGGTTTACACTACGAGCAGTACTTC. This gives the protein CASGLHYEQYF.

The chain employs TRBV7-9 and TRBJ1-4; TRBD1 matches at 9 bases. Losses at the gene ends were 11 bases for V and 2 bases for J; bases not matched to a gene: 18. This CDR3 region has 18 residues. Germline-derived CDR1 and CDR2 are SEHNR and FQNEAQ (reference sequence). In nucleotides, the CDR3 is TGTGCCTCCCATAGTTCGACAGGGGGTCGAACTACTAATGAAAAACTGTTTTTT. Residues: CASHSSTGGRTTNEKLFF. The full variable domain, completed using reference TRBV7-9 and TRBJ1-4, is DTGVSQNPRHKITKRGQNVTFRCDPISEHNRLYWYRQTLGQGPEFLTYFQNEAQLEKSRLLSDRFSAERPKGSFSTLEIQRTEQGDSAMYLCASHSSTGGRTTNEKLFFGSGTQLSVL.

This chain connects TRBV5-4 to TRBJ1-2; 9 bases align to TRBD1. From germline, CDR1 is SGHNT and CDR2 YYREEE (reference sequence). V lost 3 bases to trimming and J lost 5 bases; unmatched junction nucleotides: 5. This CDR3 has 14 amino acids. CDR3 sequence: CASSYRTGVYGYTF. The DNA for the CDR3 is TGTGCCAGCAGCTATCGGACAGGGGTTTATGGCTACACCTTC.

The V gene is TRBV27, the J gene TRBJ2-3, with TRBD2 matching 14 bases. V shed 10 bases and J 8 bases; nucleotides not matched to a gene: 8. The CDR3 covers 14 residues. Germline CDR1 is MNHEY and CDR2 is SMNVEV (reference sequence). The CDR3 nucleotides read TGTGCCATTGCCCAGGGACTAGCGGGGGCTACGCAGTATTTT. Residues: CAIAQGLAGATQYF.

The chain couples TRBV29-1 to TRBJ2-3; 8 bases align to TRBD2. V lost 2 bases and J lost 9; bases outside the gene matches: 10. The V gene's germline CDR1 is SQVTM and CDR2 ANQGSEA. The CDR3 length is 14 residues. For the CDR3, the DNA is TGCAGCGTTGAACCGACTAGCGAGACCCTCACGCAGTATTTT. Translation: CSVEPTSETLTQYF.

The J gene is TRBJ2-7, the V gene TRBV5-1; 8 nucleotides agree with TRBD1. Trimming cost V 4 bases and J 5 bases; bases outside gene matches: 8. In germline, CDR1 is SGHRS, CDR2 YFSETQ. This CDR3 is built from 14 residues. In DNA form, the CDR3 reads TGCGCCAGCAGCCGGACAGGGAATAAGCACGAGCAGTACTTC. Protein sequence: CASSRTGNKHEQYF.

The rearrangement uses TRBV23-1 and TRBJ2-3, with 14 bases identical to TRBD2. TRBV23-1 is flagged as an ORF with uncertain function. CDR3 size: 19 residues. Trimming took 0 bases from V and 2 from J; bases not matched to a gene: 7. The CDR3 DNA follows: TGCGCCAGCAGTCAATCAGCGGGACTAGCGGGAGCTATCACAGATACGCAGTATTTT. This codes for CASSQSAGLAGAITDTQYF.

This chain connects TRBV2 to TRBJ1-3; 7 bases agree with TRBD1. CDR3 size: 16 residues. Losses at the gene ends were 1 base for V and 1 base for J; bases not matched to a gene: 4. Germline loops: CDR1 SNHLY, CDR2 FYNNEI. CDR3 residues: CASSEGRQGSGNTIYF. The CDR3 nucleotides are TGTGCCAGCAGTGAAGGGAGACAGGGTTCTGGAAACACCATATATTTT.

The chain employs TRBV5-5 and TRBJ1-2; D perhaps matches TRBD1 (6 bases). Trimming stripped 4 bases from V and 6 bases from J, with 19 bases between. Germline V gene sequence: CDR1 SGHKS, CDR2 YYEKEE (reference sequence). CDR3 length: 15 amino acids. The CDR3 here is CASSPPRPGVNGYTF. In DNA, the CDR3 is TGTGCCAGCAGCCCGCCACGCCCAGGGGTGAATGGCTACACCTTC.

J is TRBJ1-1 and V is TRBV7-9; D call uncertain. Germline assignment: CDR1 SEHNR and CDR2 FQNEAQ (reference sequence). CDR3 length: 13 amino acids. V gave up 5 bases and J gave up 0 bases, with 7 bases separating them. CDR3 amino acids: CASSLDMNTEAFF. CDR3 DNA: TGTGCCAGCAGCCTAGACATGAACACTGAAGCTTTCTTT.

This chain uses TRBV19 with TRBJ1-2; 8 bases line up with TRBD1. Germline CDR1 reads LNHDA; CDR2 reads SQIVND (reference sequence). There are 18 residues in the CDR3. V lost 5 bases and J lost 2; bases outside the gene matches: 16. The CDR3 DNA follows: TGTGCCAGTAGTGGGGGACCCGGACAGGGAGGACCAAACTATGGCTACACCTTC. Amino acids: CASSGGPGQGGPNYGYTF.

The gene calls are TRBV7-8 and TRBJ2-1; the match to TRBD2 covers 11 bases. The CDR3 length is 18 residues. V gave up 4 bases and J gave up 8 bases; unmatched junction bases: 16. CDR1 and CDR2 (germline): SGHVS, FQNEAQ. The CDR3 nucleotides are TGTGCCAGCAGCTCGGAACTAGCGGGGGCCCCTCTACGAGATGAGCAGTTCTTC. Its translation is CASSSELAGAPLRDEQFF.